The clone carrying this TCR beta chain was observed a single time. The antigen remains unidentified. The V end was cut by 5 bases, the J end by 2 bases, with 12 bases between. Germline V gene lookup returns CDR1 LNHDA and CDR2 SQIVND (reference sequence). CDR3 length equals 15 residues. This sample is part of a study of cytomegalovirus exposure and HLA in healthy donors. Points from the study as a whole: As a later analysis showed, a missense DCLRE1C variant was linked to trimming of TCR beta V- and J-genes. In vitro checks showed that a few CMV-associated chains really do target CMV antigens. The study listed some 160 cytomegalovirus-associated TCR beta chains. Previous analysis showed most TCR beta V segments were productive about 90% or about 30% of the time.

60 Vbeta and 13 Jbeta primers were used in PCR. Some clones are missing from TCRdb's copy, which holds only in-frame ones; the method was immunoSEQ multiplex PCR. The sample consists of more than 85,000 clones, over 70% of them appearing once. This chain links TRBV19 with TRBJ1-4; no clear D gene. Sequencing was done on a sample of PBMCs. This clonotype was obtained from a woman between 40 and 50 years old in good health and CMV-seropositive. This CDR3 reads CASSWATPTNEKLFF. In DNA, the CDR3 is TGTGCCAGTAGTTGGGCCACCCCGACTAATGAAAAACTGTTTTTT. Drawing the rest from reference TRBV19 and TRBJ1-4, the complete variable domain is DGGITQSPKYLFRKEGQNVTLSCEQNLNHDAMYWYRQDPGQGLRLIYYSQIVNDFQKGDIAEGYSVSREKKESFPLTVTSAQKNPTAFYLCASSWATPTNEKLFFGSGTQLSVL.